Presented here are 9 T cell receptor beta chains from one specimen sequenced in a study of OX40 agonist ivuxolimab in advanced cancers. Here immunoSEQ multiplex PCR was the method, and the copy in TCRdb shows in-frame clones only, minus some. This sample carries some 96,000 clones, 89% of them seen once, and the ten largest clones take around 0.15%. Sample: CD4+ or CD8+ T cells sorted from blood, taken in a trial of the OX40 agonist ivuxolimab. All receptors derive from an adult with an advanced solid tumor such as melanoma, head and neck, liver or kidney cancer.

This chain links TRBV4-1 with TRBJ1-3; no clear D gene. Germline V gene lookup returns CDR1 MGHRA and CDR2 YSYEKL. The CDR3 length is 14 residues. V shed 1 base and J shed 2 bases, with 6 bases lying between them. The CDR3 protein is CASSQVSAGNTIYF. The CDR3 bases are TGCGCCAGCAGCCAAGTCTCCGCTGGAAACACCATATATTTT.

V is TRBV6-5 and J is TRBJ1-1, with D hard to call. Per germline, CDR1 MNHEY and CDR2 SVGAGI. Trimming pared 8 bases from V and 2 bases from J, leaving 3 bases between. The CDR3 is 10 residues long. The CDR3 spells CASANTEAFF. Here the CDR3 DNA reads TGTGCCAGCGCCAACACTGAAGCTTTCTTT.

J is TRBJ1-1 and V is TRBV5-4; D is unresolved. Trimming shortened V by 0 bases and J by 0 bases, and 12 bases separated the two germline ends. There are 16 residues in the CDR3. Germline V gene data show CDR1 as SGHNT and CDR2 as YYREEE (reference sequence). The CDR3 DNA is TGTGCCAGCAGCTTGGCTCGCCCGCGGATGAACACTGAAGCTTTCTTT. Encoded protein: CASSLARPRMNTEAFF.

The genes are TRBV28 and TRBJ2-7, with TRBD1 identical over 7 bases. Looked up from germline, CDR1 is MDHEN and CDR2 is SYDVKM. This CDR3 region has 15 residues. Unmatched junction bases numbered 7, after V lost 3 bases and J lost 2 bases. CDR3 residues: CASSFPPGTAYEQYF. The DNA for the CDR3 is TGTGCCAGCAGTTTCCCGCCCGGGACAGCCTACGAGCAGTACTTC.

CDR3 region: CASSLTPTLGEQYF. CDR3 in DNA: TGTGCCAGCAGCTTAACCCCCACCCTCGGCGAGCAGTACTTC. The chain joins TRBV7-3 to TRBJ2-7, with D unclear. Between the trimmed V and J ends, which lost 0 bases and 6 bases, there was a span of 12 bases. The CDR3 spans 14 residues. CDR1 and CDR2 (germline): SGHTA, FQGTGA.

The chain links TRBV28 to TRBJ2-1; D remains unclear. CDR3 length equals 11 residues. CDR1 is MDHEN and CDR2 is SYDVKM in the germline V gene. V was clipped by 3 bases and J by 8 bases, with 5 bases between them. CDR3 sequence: CASSFVYEQFF. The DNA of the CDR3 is TGTGCCAGCAGTTTTGTTTATGAGCAGTTCTTC.

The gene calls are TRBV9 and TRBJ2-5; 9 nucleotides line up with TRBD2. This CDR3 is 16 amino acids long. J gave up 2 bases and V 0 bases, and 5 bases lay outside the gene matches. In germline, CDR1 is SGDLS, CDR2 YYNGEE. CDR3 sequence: CASSVVVSGGQETQYF. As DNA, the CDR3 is TGTGCCAGCAGCGTAGTGGTTAGCGGGGGTCAAGAGACCCAGTACTTC. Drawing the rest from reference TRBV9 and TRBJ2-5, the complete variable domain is DSGVTQTPKHLITATGQRVTLRCSPRSGDLSVYWYQQSLDQGLQFLIQYYNGEERAKGNILERFSAQQFPDLHSELNLSSLELGDSALYFCASSVVVSGGQETQYFGPGTRLLVL.

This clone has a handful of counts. CDR3 region: CASSPLEETQYF. CDR3 bases: TGTGCCAGCTCACCACTGGAAGAGACCCAGTACTTC. V gene TRBV18 combines with J gene TRBJ2-5; D remains ambiguous. Germline loops: CDR1 KGHSH, CDR2 LQKENI. The CDR3 contains 12 residues. Trimming removed 1 base from V and 3 bases from J, with 3 bases in between.

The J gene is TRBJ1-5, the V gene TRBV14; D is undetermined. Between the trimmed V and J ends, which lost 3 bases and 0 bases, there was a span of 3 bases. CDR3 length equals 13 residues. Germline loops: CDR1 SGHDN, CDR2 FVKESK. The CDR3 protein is CASSQYSNQPQHF. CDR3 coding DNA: TGTGCCAGCAGCCAGTATAGCAATCAGCCCCAGCATTTT.